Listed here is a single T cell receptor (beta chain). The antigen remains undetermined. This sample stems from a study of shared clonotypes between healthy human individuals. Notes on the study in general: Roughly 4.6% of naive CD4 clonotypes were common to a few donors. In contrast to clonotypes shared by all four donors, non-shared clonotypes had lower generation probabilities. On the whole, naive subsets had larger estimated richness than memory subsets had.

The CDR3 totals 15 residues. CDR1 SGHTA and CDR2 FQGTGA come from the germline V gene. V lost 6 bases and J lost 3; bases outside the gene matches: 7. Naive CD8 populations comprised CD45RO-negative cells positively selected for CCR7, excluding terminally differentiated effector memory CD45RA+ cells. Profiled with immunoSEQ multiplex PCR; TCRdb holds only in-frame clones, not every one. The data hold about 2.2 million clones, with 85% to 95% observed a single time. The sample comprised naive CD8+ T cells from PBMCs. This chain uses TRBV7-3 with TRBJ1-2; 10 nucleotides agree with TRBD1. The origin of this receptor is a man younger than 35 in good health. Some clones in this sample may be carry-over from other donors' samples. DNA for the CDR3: TGTGCCAGCAGACTATCCGGGACAGGGGACTATGGCTACACCTTC. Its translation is CASRLSGTGDYGYTF.